This T cell receptor (beta chain) comes out of a study of OX40 agonist ivuxolimab in advanced cancers. At the level of the study: Ivuxolimab is an agonistic anti-OX40 (CD134) antibody, and patients were treated with it. Of mixed ages from roughly 23 to 85 and averaging 60 years, the group was about 86% male. Study-wide results and limits: Expansion of clones was among the lowest in partial responders at 0.1-3.0 mg/kg.

Trimming removed 1 base from V and 3 bases from J, with 7 bases in between. This CDR3 has 14 amino acids. Germline values: CDR1 SNHLY, CDR2 FYNNEI. This clone was counted a few times. The target antigen is unknown. Collection of blood occurred at baseline, at cycle 4 day 1, and at cycle 7 day 1. Repertoires were generated with immunoSEQ multiplex PCR, while TCRdb's copy carries only in-frame clones and drops some. The sample carries approximately 76,000 clones, approximately 92% recorded once. The starting material was CD4+ or CD8+ T cells sorted from blood, obtained in a trial of the OX40 agonist ivuxolimab. The chain links TRBV2 to TRBJ1-5; D is unclear. The TCR originated in an adult with an advanced solid tumor such as melanoma, head and neck, liver or kidney cancer. The CDR3 nucleotides are TGTGCCAGCAGTGAAGACAAGTTCAATCAGCCCCAGCATTTT. This encodes CASSEDKFNQPQHF.